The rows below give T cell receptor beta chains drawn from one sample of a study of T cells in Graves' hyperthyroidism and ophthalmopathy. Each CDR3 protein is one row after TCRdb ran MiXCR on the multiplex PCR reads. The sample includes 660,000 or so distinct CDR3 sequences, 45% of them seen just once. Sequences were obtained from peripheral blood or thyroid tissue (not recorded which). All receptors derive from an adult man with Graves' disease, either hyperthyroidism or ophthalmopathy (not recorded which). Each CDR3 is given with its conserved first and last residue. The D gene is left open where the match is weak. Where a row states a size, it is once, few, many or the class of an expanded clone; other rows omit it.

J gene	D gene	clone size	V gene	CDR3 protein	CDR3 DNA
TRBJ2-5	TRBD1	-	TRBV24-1	CATSERTGGLETQYF	TGTGCCACCAGTGAAAGGACAGGGGGCTTGGAGACCCAGTACTTC
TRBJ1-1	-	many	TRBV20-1	CSASFWNTEAFF	TGCAGTGCTAGTTTTTGGAACACTGAAGCTTTCTTT
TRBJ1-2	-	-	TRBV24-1	CATSESGKDYGYTF	TGTGCCACCAGTGAGTCGGGGAAGGACTATGGCTACACCTTC
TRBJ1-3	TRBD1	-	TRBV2	CASSVTGVPGNTIYF	TGTGCCAGCAGCGTGACAGGGGTCCCTGGAAACACCATATATTTT
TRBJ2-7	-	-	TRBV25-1	CARGPFLYEQYF	TGTGCTAGAGGTCCCTTTCTCTACGAGCAGTACTTC
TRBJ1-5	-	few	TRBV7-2	CASSRHSDYSNQPQHF	TGTGCCAGCAGCAGGCACAGCGACTATAGCAATCAGCCCCAGCATTTT
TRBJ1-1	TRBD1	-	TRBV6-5	CASSYPAGTAGSNTEAFF	TGTGCCAGCAGTTACCCTGCCGGGACAGCGGGGTCAAACACTGAAGCTTTCTTT
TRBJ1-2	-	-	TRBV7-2	CASSSSLENYGYTF	TGTGCCAGCAGCTCCAGCCTAGAAAACTATGGCTACACCTTC
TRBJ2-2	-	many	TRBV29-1	CSVARNTGELFF	TGCAGCGTTGCTAGAAACACCGGGGAGCTGTTTTTT
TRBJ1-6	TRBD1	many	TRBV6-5	CASKSGQVNSPLHF	TGTGCCAGCAAGTCGGGACAGGTTAATTCACCCCTCCACTTT
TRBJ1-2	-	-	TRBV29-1	CSVDPREYGYTF	TGCAGCGTTGACCCCAGGGAATATGGCTACACCTTC
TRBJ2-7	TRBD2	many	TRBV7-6	CASSSSSGYEQYF	TGTGCCAGCAGCTCCTCTAGCGGATACGAGCAGTACTTC
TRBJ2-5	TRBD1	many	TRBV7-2	CASSFRQGETQYF	TGTGCCAGCAGCTTCCGACAGGGAGAGACCCAGTACTTC
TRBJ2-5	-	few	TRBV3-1	CASSHAEETQYF	TGTGCCAGCAGCCACGCGGAAGAGACCCAGTACTTC
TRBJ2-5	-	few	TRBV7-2	CASSFGQKETQYF	TGTGCCAGCAGCTTTGGGCAGAAAGAGACCCAGTACTTC
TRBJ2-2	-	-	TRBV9	CASSGSRSGELFF	TGTGCCAGCAGCGGTTCAAGGTCCGGGGAGCTGTTTTTT
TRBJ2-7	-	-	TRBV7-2	CASSLLTPPRGRPYEQYF	TGTGCCAGCAGCCTACTAACTCCCCCCAGGGGTCGCCCCTACGAGCAGTACTTC
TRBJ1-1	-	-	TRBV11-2	CASSWSENTEAFF	TGTGCCAGCAGCTGGTCAGAGAACACTGAAGCTTTCTTT